This T cell receptor beta chain was observed in a study of T-cell reconstitution after alpha-beta-depleted transplantation in children. In germline, CDR1 is SNHLY, CDR2 FYNNEI. The CDR3 is 14 amino acids. V was shortened by 5 bases and J by 7 bases, with 15 bases between the two germline ends. Unique molecular identifiers were incorporated during preparation of the TCRbeta library. MiXCR, run by TCRdb on the PCR reads, gives a single entry per CDR3 protein. The repertoire holds approximately 240,000 distinct CDR3 sequences, with around 9.7% as singletons. This clonotype came up many times. The sample in question was PBMCs from the stem cell graft donor, obtained from the stem cell graft. This chain connects TRBV2 to TRBJ1-5; the D gene is possibly TRBD1 (6 bases). This TCR came from a human donor who donated a stem cell graft to a child with SCID. The CDR3 DNA reads TGTGCCAGCAGTCGTGACAGGAACATCCAGCCCCAGCATTTT. Translated, it gives CASSRDRNIQPQHF.